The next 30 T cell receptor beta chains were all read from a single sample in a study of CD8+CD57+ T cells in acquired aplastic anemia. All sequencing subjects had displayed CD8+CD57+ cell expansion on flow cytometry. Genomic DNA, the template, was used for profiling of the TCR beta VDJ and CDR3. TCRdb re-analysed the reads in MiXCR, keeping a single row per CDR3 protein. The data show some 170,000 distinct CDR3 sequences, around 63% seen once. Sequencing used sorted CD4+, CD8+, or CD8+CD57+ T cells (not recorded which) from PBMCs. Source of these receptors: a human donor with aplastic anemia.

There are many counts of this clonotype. This chain's CDR3 is CASSLGGTPTRGNTIYF. The CDR3, as DNA: TGCGCCAGCAGCTTGGGTGGGACACCGACGCGGGGAAACACCATATATTTT. This chain joins TRBV5-1 and TRBJ1-3, with D maybe TRBD1 (6 bases). The CDR3 totals 17 residues. Between the trimmed V and J ends, which lost 0 bases and 4 bases, there was a span of 17 bases. The germline V gene encodes CDR1 SGHRS and CDR2 YFSETQ.

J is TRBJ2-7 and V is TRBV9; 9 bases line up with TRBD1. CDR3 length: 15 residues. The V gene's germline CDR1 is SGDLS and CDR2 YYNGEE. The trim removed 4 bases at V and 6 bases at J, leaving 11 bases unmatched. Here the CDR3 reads CASSLMGTGMGEQYF. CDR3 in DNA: TGTGCCAGCAGCTTAATGGGGACAGGGATGGGCGAGCAGTACTTC.

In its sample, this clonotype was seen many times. CDR3 loop: CAISAGQGDEQYF. Written as DNA, the CDR3 is TGTGCCATCAGTGCGGGACAGGGGGACGAGCAGTACTTC. The chain carries TRBV10-3 and TRBJ2-7; TRBD1 matches 11 bases. V was clipped by 4 bases and J by 5 bases; unmatched bases: 1. CDR3 size: 13 residues. Germline loops: CDR1 ENHRY, CDR2 SYGVKD.

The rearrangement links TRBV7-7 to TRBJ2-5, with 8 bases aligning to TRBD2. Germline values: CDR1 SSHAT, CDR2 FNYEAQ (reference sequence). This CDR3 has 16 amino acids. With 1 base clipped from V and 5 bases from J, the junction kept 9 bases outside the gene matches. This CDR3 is CASSLGGGTRTETQYF. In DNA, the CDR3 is TGTGCCAGCAGCTTAGGAGGGGGGACTAGGACTGAGACCCAGTACTTC.

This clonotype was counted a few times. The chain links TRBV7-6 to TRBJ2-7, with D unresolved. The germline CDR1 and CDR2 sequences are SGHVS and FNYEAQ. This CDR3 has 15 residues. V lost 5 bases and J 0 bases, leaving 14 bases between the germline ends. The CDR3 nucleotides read TGTGCCAGCAGCGTCGAGGCAGCTAGCTCCTACGAGCAGTACTTC. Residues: CASSVEAASSYEQYF.

The CDR3 nucleotides are TGTGCCAGCAGTGAGAGGTGGGACGGGACAGGGATCTATGGCTACACCTTC. Its translation is CASSERWDGTGIYGYTF. The chain links TRBV25-1 to TRBJ1-2; the match to TRBD1 covers 9 bases. The CDR3 totals 17 residues. The germline V gene has CDR1 MGHDK and CDR2 SYGVNS. V shed 3 bases and J 4 bases; nucleotides not matched to a gene: 12.

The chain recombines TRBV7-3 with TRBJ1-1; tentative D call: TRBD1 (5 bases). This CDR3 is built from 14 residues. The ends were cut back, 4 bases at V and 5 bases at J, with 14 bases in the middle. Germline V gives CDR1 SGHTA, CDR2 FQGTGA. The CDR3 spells CASSYGTAETEAFF. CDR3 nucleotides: TGTGCCAGCAGCTATGGGACCGCGGAGACTGAAGCTTTCTTT.

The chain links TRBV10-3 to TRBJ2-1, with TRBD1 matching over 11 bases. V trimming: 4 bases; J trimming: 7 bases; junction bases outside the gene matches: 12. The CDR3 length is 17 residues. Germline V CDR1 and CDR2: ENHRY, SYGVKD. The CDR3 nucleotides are TGTGCCATCAGTGGATCTTCCGGGACAGGGGGAGTGAATGAGCAGTTCTTC. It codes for CAISGSSGTGGVNEQFF.

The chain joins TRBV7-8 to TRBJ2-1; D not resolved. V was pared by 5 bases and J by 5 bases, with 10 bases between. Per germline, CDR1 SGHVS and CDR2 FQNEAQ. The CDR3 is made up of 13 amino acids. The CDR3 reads CASSRARHNEQFF. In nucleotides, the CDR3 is TGTGCCAGCAGCCGCGCCCGCCACAATGAGCAGTTCTTC.

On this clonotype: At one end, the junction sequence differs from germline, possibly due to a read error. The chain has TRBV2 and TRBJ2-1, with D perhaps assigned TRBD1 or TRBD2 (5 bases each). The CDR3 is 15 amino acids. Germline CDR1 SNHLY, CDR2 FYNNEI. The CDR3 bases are TGTTCCAGCAGTGAAGCGGCTAGTGGGGGTGATGAGCAGTTCTTC. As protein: CSSSEAASGGDEQFF. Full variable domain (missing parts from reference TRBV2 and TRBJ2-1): EPEVTQTPSHQVTQMGQEVILRCVPISNHLYFYWYRQILGQKVEFLVSFYNNEISEKSEIFDDQFSVERPDGSNFTLKIRSTKLEDSAMYFCSSSEAASGGDEQFFGPGTRLTVL.

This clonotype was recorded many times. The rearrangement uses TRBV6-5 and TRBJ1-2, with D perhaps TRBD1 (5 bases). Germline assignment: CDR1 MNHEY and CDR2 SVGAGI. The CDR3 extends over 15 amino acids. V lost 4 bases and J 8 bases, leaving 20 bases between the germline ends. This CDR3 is CASSSMGGGRGGYTF. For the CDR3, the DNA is TGTGCCAGCAGTTCCATGGGGGGTGGGAGAGGCGGCTACACCTTC.

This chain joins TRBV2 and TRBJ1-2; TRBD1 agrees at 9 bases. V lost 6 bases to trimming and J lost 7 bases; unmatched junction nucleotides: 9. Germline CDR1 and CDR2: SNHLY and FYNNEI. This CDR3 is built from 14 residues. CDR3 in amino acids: CASSSRTGVGGYTF. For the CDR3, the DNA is TGTGCCAGCAGCTCCCGGACAGGGGTAGGTGGCTACACCTTC.

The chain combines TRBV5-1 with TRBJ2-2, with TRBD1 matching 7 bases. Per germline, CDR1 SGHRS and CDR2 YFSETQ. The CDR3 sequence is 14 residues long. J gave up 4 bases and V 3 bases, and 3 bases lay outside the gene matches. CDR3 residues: CASSSGQATGELFF. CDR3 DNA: TGCGCCAGCAGCTCCGGACAGGCCACCGGGGAGCTGTTTTTT.

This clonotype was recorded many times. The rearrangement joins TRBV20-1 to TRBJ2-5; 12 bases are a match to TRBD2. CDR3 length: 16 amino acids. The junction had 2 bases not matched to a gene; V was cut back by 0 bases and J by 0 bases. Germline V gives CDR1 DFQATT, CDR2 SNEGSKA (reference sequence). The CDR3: CSARDASGGDQETQYF. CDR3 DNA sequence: TGCAGTGCTAGAGACGCTAGCGGGGGGGACCAAGAGACCCAGTACTTC.

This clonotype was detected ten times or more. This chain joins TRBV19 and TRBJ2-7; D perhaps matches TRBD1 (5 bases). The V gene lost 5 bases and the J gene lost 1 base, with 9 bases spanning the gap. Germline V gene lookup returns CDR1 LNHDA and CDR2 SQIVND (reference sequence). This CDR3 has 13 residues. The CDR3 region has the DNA TGTGCCAGTAGTGTGACAGTTTCCTACGAGCAGTACTTC. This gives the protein CASSVTVSYEQYF.

The CDR3 here is CASSLAGDSNQPQHF. Here the CDR3 DNA reads TGCGCCAGCAGCTTGGCAGGGGATAGCAATCAGCCCCAGCATTTT. The chain recombines TRBV5-1 with TRBJ1-5, with D possibly matching TRBD1 (6 bases). Trimming removed 0 bases from V and 0 bases from J, with 7 bases in between. Germline CDR1 is SGHRS and CDR2 is YFSETQ. The CDR3 length is 15 residues.

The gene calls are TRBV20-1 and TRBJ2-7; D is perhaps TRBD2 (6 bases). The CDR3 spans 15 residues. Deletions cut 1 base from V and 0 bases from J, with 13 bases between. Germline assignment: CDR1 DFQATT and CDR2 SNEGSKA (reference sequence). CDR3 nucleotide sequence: TGCAGTGCTAGAGTTAGCGGAGAGAGCTCCTACGAGCAGTACTTC. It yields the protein CSARVSGESSYEQYF.

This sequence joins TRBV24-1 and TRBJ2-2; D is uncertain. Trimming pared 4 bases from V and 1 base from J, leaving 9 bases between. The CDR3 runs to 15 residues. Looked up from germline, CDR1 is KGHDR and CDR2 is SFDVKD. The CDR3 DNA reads TGTGCCACCAGTGAAGGGATGGGGAACACCGGGGAGCTGTTTTTT. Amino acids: CATSEGMGNTGELFF.

This CDR3 reads CASSDRGTGVYTF. As DNA, the CDR3 is TGCGCCAGCAGTGACAGGGGGACAGGGGTCTACACCTTC. The chain joins TRBV10-1 to TRBJ1-2; TRBD1 matches 10 bases. The CDR3 totals 13 residues. With 3 bases clipped from V and 10 bases from J, the junction kept 5 bases outside the gene matches. Germline V lookup: CDR1 WNHNN, CDR2 SYGVQD (reference sequence).

The CDR3 loop is CASSFEGEQFF. As DNA, the CDR3 is TGCGCCAGCAGCTTTGAGGGTGAGCAGTTCTTC. J is TRBJ2-1 and V is TRBV5-1; perhaps TRBD2 as D (5 bases). V was clipped by 2 bases and J by 9 bases, with 6 bases between them. Germline V lookup: CDR1 SGHRS, CDR2 YFSETQ. This CDR3 is built from 11 residues.

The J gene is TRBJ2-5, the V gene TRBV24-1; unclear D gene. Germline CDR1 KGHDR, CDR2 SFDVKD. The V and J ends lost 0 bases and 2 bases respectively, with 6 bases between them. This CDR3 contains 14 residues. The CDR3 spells CATSDLSEQETQYF. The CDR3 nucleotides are TGTGCCACCAGTGATTTGTCGGAGCAAGAGACCCAGTACTTC.

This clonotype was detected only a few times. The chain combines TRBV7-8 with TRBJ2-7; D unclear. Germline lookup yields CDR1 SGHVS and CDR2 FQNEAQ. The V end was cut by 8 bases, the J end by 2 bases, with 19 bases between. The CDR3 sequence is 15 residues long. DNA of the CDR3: TGTGCCAGCGCTCCTCCCCCACCGAACGCCTACGAGCAGTACTTC. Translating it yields CASAPPPPNAYEQYF.

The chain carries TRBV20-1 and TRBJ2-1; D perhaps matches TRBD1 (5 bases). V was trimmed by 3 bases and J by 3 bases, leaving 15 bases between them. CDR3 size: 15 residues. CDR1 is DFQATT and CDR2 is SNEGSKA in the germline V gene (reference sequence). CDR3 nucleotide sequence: TGCAGTGCTAGCTTTTCGGAGACAGACTACAATGAGCAGTTCTTC. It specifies CSASFSETDYNEQFF.

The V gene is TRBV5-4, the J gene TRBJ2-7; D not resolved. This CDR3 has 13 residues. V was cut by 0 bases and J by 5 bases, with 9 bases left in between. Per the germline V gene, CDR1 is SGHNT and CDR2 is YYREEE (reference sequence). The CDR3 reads CASSLAVGNEQYF. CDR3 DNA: TGTGCCAGCAGCTTGGCCGTCGGAAACGAGCAGTACTTC. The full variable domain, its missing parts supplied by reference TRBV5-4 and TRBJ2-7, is ETGVTQSPTHLIKTRGQQVTLRCSSQSGHNTVSWYQQALGQGPQFIFQYYREEENGRGNFPPRFSGLQFPNYSSELNVNALELDDSALYLCASSLAVGNEQYFGPGTRLTVT.

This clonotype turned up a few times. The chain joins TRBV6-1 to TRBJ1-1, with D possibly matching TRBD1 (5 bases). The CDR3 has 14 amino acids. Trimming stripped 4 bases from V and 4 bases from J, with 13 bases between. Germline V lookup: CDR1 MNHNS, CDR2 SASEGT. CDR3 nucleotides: TGTGCCAGCAGTGGGGTTGGGGGTGGCACTGAAGCTTTCTTT. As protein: CASSGVGGGTEAFF.

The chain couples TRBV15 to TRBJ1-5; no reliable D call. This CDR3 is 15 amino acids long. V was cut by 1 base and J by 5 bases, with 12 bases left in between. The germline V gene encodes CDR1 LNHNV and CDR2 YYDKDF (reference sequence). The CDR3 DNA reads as TGTGCCACCAGCAGAGGACAAGGTAATGATCAGCCCCAGCATTTT. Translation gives CATSRGQGNDQPQHF.

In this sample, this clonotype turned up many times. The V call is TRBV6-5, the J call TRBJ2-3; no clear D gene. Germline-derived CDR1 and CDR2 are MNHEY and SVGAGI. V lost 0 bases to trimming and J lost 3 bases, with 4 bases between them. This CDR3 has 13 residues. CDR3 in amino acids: CASSYSLTDTQYF. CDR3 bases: TGTGCCAGCAGTTACTCGTTAACAGATACGCAGTATTTT.

In nucleotides, the CDR3 is TGTGCCACCAGTGATTTGCCGGGACAGGGTACCGGGGAGCTGTTTTTT. This sequence encodes CATSDLPGQGTGELFF. The chain employs TRBV24-1 and TRBJ2-2; 9 positions agree with TRBD1. CDR3 length: 16 amino acids. The germline V gene has CDR1 KGHDR and CDR2 SFDVKD. After removal of 0 bases from V and 5 bases from J, the junction contained 3 bases not matched to a gene.

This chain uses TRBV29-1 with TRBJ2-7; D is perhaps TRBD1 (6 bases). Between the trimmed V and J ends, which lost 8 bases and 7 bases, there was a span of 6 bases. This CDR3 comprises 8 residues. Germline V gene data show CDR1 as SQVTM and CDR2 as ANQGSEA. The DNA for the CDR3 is TGCAGCAGGGGGGAGCAGTACGTC. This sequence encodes CSRGEQYV.

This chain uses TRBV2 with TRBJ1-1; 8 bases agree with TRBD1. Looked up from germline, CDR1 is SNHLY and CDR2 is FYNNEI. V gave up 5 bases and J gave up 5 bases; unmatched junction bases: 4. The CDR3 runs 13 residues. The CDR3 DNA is TGTGCCAGCAGTCTACAGGGGGGAACTGAAGCTTTCTTT. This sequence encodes CASSLQGGTEAFF.